Each of the 23 T cell receptor beta chains below was sequenced from the same sample in a study of T-cell memory formation after mild COVID-19 (dated by TCRdb to about 2021). Library generation was performed with 5' RACE. The sequencing machine was an Illumina NovaSeq 6000. The raw public reads went through TCRdb reprocessing: fastp at Q25, MiXCR clone calling, in-frame beta chains kept. Each entry is one CDR3 protein sequence, shown with its most common DNA and genes. The sample table holds some 210,000 distinct CDR3 sequences, of which over 9.5% were seen once. Approximately 3% of the sample comes from the top ten. Sequenced: PBMCs or a T cell subset sorted from them (not recorded which). These receptors came from a man aged 18 to 35 who had mild COVID-19 (a few samples of this study predate the infection). The sample titles of this study are shuffled in the database, so cell type and time point are left out; the donor was told from shared clones.

This clonotype has only a few counts. V usage is TRBV9 and J usage is TRBJ2-1, with 11 bases fitting TRBD1. CDR1 and CDR2 from the germline V gene are SGDLS and YYNGEE. V lost 2 bases to trimming and J lost 7 bases; unmatched junction nucleotides: 2. This CDR3 region has 14 residues. This chain's CDR3 is CASSVGQGGNEQFF. In DNA form, the CDR3 reads TGTGCCAGCAGCGTGGGACAGGGGGGGAATGAGCAGTTCTTC.

The V gene is TRBV27, the J gene TRBJ1-1; tentative D call: TRBD1 (5 bases). The CDR3 is 13 amino acids. Per germline, CDR1 MNHEY and CDR2 SMNVEV (reference sequence). V lost 4 bases and J 2 bases, leaving 8 bases between the germline ends. The DNA of the CDR3 is TGTGCCAGCAGTTACGGGGCTAACACTGAAGCTTTCTTT. This translates into CASSYGANTEAFF.

The chain joins TRBV5-1 to TRBJ2-7; no reliable D call. Germline V gene data show CDR1 as SGHRS and CDR2 as YFSETQ. The CDR3 is 15 amino acids. The V end lost 0 bases, the J end lost 2 bases, and 12 bases lay between the germline ends. CDR3 nucleotide sequence: TGCGCCAGCAGCTTGGGGGTGGAAATACCCTACGAGCAGTACTTC. It codes for CASSLGVEIPYEQYF.

This chain links TRBV9 with TRBJ2-2; a possible D gene is TRBD1 (5 bases). Trimming shortened V by 6 bases and J by 7 bases, and 19 bases separated the two germline ends. CDR1 and CDR2 from the germline V gene are SGDLS and YYNGEE. The CDR3 sequence is 15 residues long. CDR3 in DNA: TGTGCCAGCACCAAACGACCAGGGCCGAACGGGGAGCTGTTTTTT. The encoded protein is CASTKRPGPNGELFF. The whole variable domain, remainder taken from reference TRBV9 and TRBJ2-2, is DSGVTQTPKHLITATGQRVTLRCSPRSGDLSVYWYQQSLDQGLQFLIQYYNGEERAKGNILERFSAQQFPDLHSELNLSSLELGDSALYFCASTKRPGPNGELFFGEGSRLTVL.

V and J are TRBV4-3 and TRBJ2-7; D might be TRBD1 (5 bases). The length of the CDR3 is 15 residues. V lost 2 bases to trimming and J lost 7 bases, with 18 bases between them. The V gene's germline CDR1 is LGHNA and CDR2 YSLEER. The CDR3: CASSQTPNQQGEQYF. The CDR3 coding sequence is TGCGCCAGCAGCCAAACACCAAACCAGCAGGGAGAGCAGTACTTC.

DNA for the CDR3: TGTGCCACTACCTCTAGGCGGGGCCGCACAGATACGCAGTATTTT. Protein: CATTSRRGRTDTQYF. This chain connects TRBV2 to TRBJ2-3, with D possibly matching TRBD2 (6 bases). The ends were cut back, 10 bases at V and 1 base at J, with 18 bases in the middle. The CDR3 is 15 residues long. The germline gives CDR1 SNHLY, CDR2 FYNNEI.

To note about this clonotype: Compared with germline, one end of the junction differs, possibly owing to a read error. The V and J genes are TRBV4-3 and TRBJ2-1; 7 bases fit TRBD2. This CDR3 contains 13 residues. Germline-derived CDR1 and CDR2 are LGHNA and YSLEER. This CDR3 is CASSEDGGTEQFF. The CDR3 DNA reads TGCGCCAGCAGCGAAGACGGGGGGACCGAGCAGTTCTTC.

This clonotype was observed a few times. The chain is built from TRBV28 and TRBJ2-7, with TRBD1 identical over 7 bases. V shed 5 bases and J 4 bases; nucleotides not matched to a gene: 8. The germline CDR1 and CDR2 sequences are MDHEN and SYDVKM. The CDR3 sequence is 14 residues long. The CDR3 sequence: CASSRTGGLYEQYV. CDR3 nucleotide sequence: TGTGCCAGCAGTCGGACAGGTGGTTTGTACGAGCAGTACGTC.

This clonotype was recorded many times. This sequence joins TRBV7-2 and TRBJ2-3; D gene uncertain. Germline loops: CDR1 SGHTA, CDR2 FQGNSA. V was pared by 5 bases and J by 0 bases, with 15 bases between. The length of the CDR3 is 16 residues. Here the CDR3 reads CASSQRGPLSTDTQYF. Written as DNA, the CDR3 is TGTGCCAGCAGCCAAAGAGGCCCCCTTAGCACAGATACGCAGTATTTT.

The sample holds a few counts of this clonotype. This sequence joins TRBV7-2 and TRBJ2-3; TRBD2 matches at 13 bases. Germline loops: CDR1 SGHTA, CDR2 FQGNSA. This CDR3 region has 15 residues. The ends lost 3 bases at V and 4 bases at J; junction bases unmatched: 1. The CDR3 DNA sequence: TGTGCCAGCAGCTTGACTAGCGGGGGGCCAGATACGCAGTATTTT. Translated, it gives CASSLTSGGPDTQYF. Looking up the rest from reference TRBV7-2 and TRBJ2-3 gives the full variable domain: GAGVSQSPSNKVTEKGKDVELRCDPISGHTALYWYRQSLGQGLEFLIYFQGNSAPDKSGLPSDRFSAERTGGSVSTLTIQRTQQEDSAVYLCASSLTSGGPDTQYFGPGTRLTVL.

This rearrangement joins TRBV4-1 to TRBJ1-6; TRBD1 is a possible D gene (5 bases). V was pared by 0 bases and J by 9 bases, with 12 bases between. The CDR3 loop spans 15 amino acids. The germline gives CDR1 MGHRA, CDR2 YSYEKL. CDR3 coding DNA: TGCGCCAGCAGCCAAGATAGGCAGGGTGGTTCACCCCTCCACTTT. Amino acid sequence: CASSQDRQGGSPLHF.

The chain combines TRBV27 with TRBJ2-1; D is possibly TRBD2 (6 bases). The germline V and J ends were trimmed by 3 bases and 9 bases, with 15 bases remaining between them. Looked up from germline, CDR1 is MNHEY and CDR2 is SMNVEV (reference sequence). CDR3 size: 14 residues. The CDR3 region has the DNA TGTGCCAGCAGTTTCCGGGGGACGCTTCGTGAGCAGTTCTTC. Encoded protein: CASSFRGTLREQFF.

This sequence joins TRBV10-2 and TRBJ1-2, with no clear D. Germline V lookup: CDR1 WSHSY, CDR2 SAAADI. V lost 3 bases and J 9 bases, leaving 14 bases between the germline ends. This CDR3 comprises 13 residues. The CDR3 spells CASSDNGRSSYTF. The CDR3 DNA reads TGCGCCAGCAGTGATAATGGCAGGAGCAGCTACACCTTC.

In this sample, this clonotype turned up a few times. This chain links TRBV5-1 with TRBJ1-3; 11 bases align to TRBD1. V was pared by 4 bases and J by 4 bases, with 7 bases of the junction left unmatched. The germline CDR1 and CDR2 sequences are SGHRS and YFSETQ. This CDR3 contains 16 residues. In nucleotides, the CDR3 is TGCGCCAGCAGCAAGGGACAGGGGGTTGCCGGAAACACCATATATTTT. Protein product: CASSKGQGVAGNTIYF.

J is TRBJ1-2 and V is TRBV3-1; D not certain. CDR1 LGHDT and CDR2 YNNKEL come from the germline V gene (reference sequence). The length of the CDR3 is 11 residues. V lost 0 bases and J lost 5, with 1 base in between. This CDR3 is CASSQDYGYTF. DNA of the CDR3: TGTGCCAGCAGCCAAGATTATGGCTACACCTTC.

This clonotype was recorded at least ten times. V usage is TRBV7-2 and J usage is TRBJ2-5; 11 bases fit TRBD1. The CDR3 consists of 15 residues. CDR1 is SGHTA and CDR2 is FQGNSA in the germline V gene. V shed 5 bases, J shed 4 bases, and the junction held 6 bases outside the gene matches. DNA of the CDR3: TGTGCCAGCAGCCTTTTTGGGACAGGGGGAGAGACCCAGTACTTC. Protein sequence: CASSLFGTGGETQYF.

Concerning this clonotype: A much larger clonotype is one base distant, so this may be a read error. The rearrangement links TRBV3-1 to TRBJ2-3; unclear D gene. V lost 2 bases and J 11 bases, leaving 14 bases between the germline ends. The CDR3 consists of 13 residues. Germline CDR1 and CDR2: LGHDT and YNNKEL (reference sequence). The CDR3: CASSQFVGNKQYF. In nucleotides, the CDR3 is TGTGCCAGCAGCCAATTCGTCGGCAATAAGCAGTATTTT.

This clonotype was found a few times. The rearrangement uses TRBV19 and TRBJ2-7; D not certain. Germline V gives CDR1 LNHDA, CDR2 SQIVND (reference sequence). Trimming removed 8 bases at V and 2 bases at J, with 7 bases between. The CDR3 sequence is 11 residues long. Written as DNA, the CDR3 is TGTGCCAGTGCGACGGCCTACGAGCAGTACTTC. Translated: CASATAYEQYF.

This chain uses TRBV18 with TRBJ2-3; D may be TRBD1 or TRBD2 (5 bases each). V was trimmed by 3 bases and J by 0 bases, leaving 13 bases between them. Germline V gene sequence: CDR1 KGHSH, CDR2 LQKENI. The CDR3 consists of 16 residues. This CDR3 is CASSPWDLTSTDTQYF. As DNA, the CDR3 is TGTGCCAGCTCACCGTGGGACCTCACTAGCACAGATACGCAGTATTTT.

The chain is built from TRBV5-1 and TRBJ1-5, with D unclear. The germline V gene encodes CDR1 SGHRS and CDR2 YFSETQ. Trimming left V 2 bases short and J 4 bases short, with 7 bases between. The CDR3 has 13 residues. The CDR3 here is CASSFRGNQPQHF. DNA of the CDR3: TGCGCCAGCAGCTTCCGGGGAAATCAGCCCCAGCATTTT.

This clonotype was seen a handful of times. The rearrangement links TRBV15 to TRBJ1-1; D uncertain. This CDR3 region has 15 residues. V was pared by 0 bases and J by 1 base, with 9 bases between. CDR1 LNHNV and CDR2 YYDKDF come from the germline V gene (reference sequence). This chain's CDR3 is CATSRDVGWNTEAFF. DNA for the CDR3: TGTGCCACCAGCAGAGATGTGGGGTGGAACACTGAAGCTTTCTTT.

This clonotype was detected only a few times. One junction end disagrees with the germline gene, perhaps due to a read error. The chain is built from TRBV7-9 and TRBJ2-1, with 9 bases that match TRBD1. From germline, CDR1 is SEHNR and CDR2 FQNEAQ (reference sequence). The CDR3 is 11 residues long. CDR3 nucleotide sequence: TGTGCCAGCAGTATAAATGGGGACAGGGCCTTC. It yields the protein CASSINGDRAF.

V is TRBV7-2 and J is TRBJ2-3; D gene ambiguous. The ends were cut back, 4 bases at V and 4 bases at J, with 6 bases in the middle. Per germline, CDR1 SGHTA and CDR2 FQGNSA. The CDR3 runs 12 residues. DNA for the CDR3: TGTGCCAGCAGCTCCGGACCAGATACGCAGTATTTT. It specifies CASSSGPDTQYF. The full variable domain, its missing parts supplied by reference TRBV7-2 and TRBJ2-3, is GAGVSQSPSNKVTEKGKDVELRCDPISGHTALYWYRQSLGQGLEFLIYFQGNSAPDKSGLPSDRFSAERTGGSVSTLTIQRTQQEDSAVYLCASSSGPDTQYFGPGTRLTVL.